These T cell receptor beta chains were read from a single sample in a study of graft-versus-host responses after intestinal transplantation. The table came from immunoSEQ multiplex PCR; TCRdb's copy has only in-frame clones and leaves some out. The table includes more than 65,000 clones, around nine tenths detected once. No antigens are known for them. Sequences were derived from unstimulated CD4+ T cells sorted from spleen or lymph node cells, sampled before intestinal transplant. The receptors shown here come from a human donor who received an intestinal transplant. Both conserved end residues are part of each CDR3. The order of the fields is J gene, clone size, D gene, V gene, CDR3 protein. D genes are given only for firm matches. Part of the rows lack a size; the others show once, few, many or a class for expanded clones.

TRBJ1-1 | - | - | TRBV6-5 | CASSYGRAGATEAFF
TRBJ2-1 | - | TRBD1 | TRBV7-6 | CASSSGQRQFF
TRBJ2-7 | once | - | TRBV7-8 | CASSPNPGVTYEQYF
TRBJ2-5 | - | - | TRBV5-5 | CASSSPTTRYGETQYF
TRBJ2-3 | - | TRBD2 | TRBV28 | CASRAGLVSTDTQYF
TRBJ2-1 | - | - | TRBV4-1 | CASSQDHGQIYNEQFF
TRBJ1-6 | - | - | TRBV7-2 | CASSLFQGISPLHF
TRBJ2-7 | - | TRBD2 | TRBV27 | CASSAGLAGSEQYF
TRBJ2-1 | - | TRBD2 | TRBV25-1 | CASSETSGRYYNEQFF
TRBJ1-3 | - | - | TRBV6-6 | CASSNPGPSGNTIYF
TRBJ2-5 | - | - | TRBV2 | CASSEAPNRVETQYF
TRBJ2-1 | - | TRBD2 | TRBV7-2 | CASSLVGTSLDNEQFF
TRBJ2-7 | - | - | TRBV2 | CASSARHVEQYF
TRBJ2-1 | - | TRBD2 | TRBV25-1 | CASSDETSGKQFF
TRBJ2-3 | - | - | TRBV7-3 | CASSFKAGDTQYF
TRBJ1-4 | - | TRBD1 | TRBV29-1 | CSVSGGTNEKLFF
TRBJ2-7 | - | TRBD1 | TRBV19 | CASSIDATGGNDEQYF
TRBJ2-5 | - | TRBD2 | TRBV4-1 | CASSQVGTSGKETQYF
TRBJ2-5 | - | - | TRBV7-9 | CASSLDESVQYF
TRBJ1-2 | - | - | TRBV13 | CASSLGDRRGSVYGYTF
TRBJ2-5 | - | TRBD1 | TRBV28 | CASSSPGTGGVETQYF
TRBJ2-3 | - | - | TRBV10-3 | CAISVTVTDTQYF
TRBJ2-1 | few | - | TRBV5-1 | CASSLGLEVNEQFF